This entry lists 27 T cell receptor beta chains sequenced from one sample in a study of blood T cell repertoires in COVID-19. Sequencing used immunoSEQ multiplex PCR; TCRdb keeps in-frame clones, though not all of them. Of 70,000 to 100,000 clones in the sample, roughly four fifths were seen once. The sequencing sample was made of peripheral blood. The receptors stem from a man aged 50 or older with active or convalescent COVID-19.

This rearrangement joins TRBV18 to TRBJ1-2; D gene ambiguous. This CDR3 region has 13 residues. Germline values: CDR1 KGHSH, CDR2 LQKENI. V was pared by 2 bases and J by 4 bases, with 8 bases between. Here the CDR3 reads CASSPTGSYGYTF. The CDR3 DNA sequence: TGTGCCAGCTCACCAACGGGATCCTATGGCTACACCTTC.

This rearrangement joins TRBV2 to TRBJ2-3; 9 bases match TRBD2. This CDR3 has 16 residues. Germline V gene sequence: CDR1 SNHLY, CDR2 FYNNEI. Unmatched junction bases numbered 9, after V lost 8 bases and J lost 0 bases. Written as DNA, the CDR3 is TGTGCCAGCGGGAAGGCTAGCGGGACTAGCACAGATACGCAGTATTTT. Residues: CASGKASGTSTDTQYF.

The chain combines TRBV12-3 or TRBV12-4 with TRBJ1-2; 8 nucleotides agree with TRBD1. J lost 6 bases, V lost 8 bases, and 8 bases had no gene match. CDR3 length: 13 amino acids. The CDR3 region has the DNA TGTGCCAGCGGCAGGGGGCGCTGGGATGGCTACACCTTC. This codes for CASGRGRWDGYTF.

The genes are TRBV5-1 and TRBJ2-5, with D perhaps matching TRBD2 (5 bases). Germline V gene sequence: CDR1 SGHRS, CDR2 YFSETQ. V gave up 1 base and J gave up 3 bases, with 10 bases separating them. The CDR3 runs to 14 residues. CDR3 sequence reads: CASSLLPEEETQYF. CDR3 DNA: TGCGCCAGCAGCTTGCTTCCGGAGGAAGAGACCCAGTACTTC.

J is TRBJ1-5 and V is TRBV18, with TRBD1 matching 9 bases. CDR1 and CDR2 (germline): KGHSH, LQKENI. J lost 7 bases, V lost 3 bases, and 13 bases had no gene match. The CDR3 is 17 residues long. The CDR3 here is CASSPGTGGPVEQPQHF. The CDR3 coding sequence is TGTGCCAGCTCACCGGGTACAGGGGGCCCCGTTGAACAGCCCCAGCATTTT.

The chain couples TRBV5-4 to TRBJ2-3; TRBD1 matches at 12 bases. CDR3 length: 18 residues. V lost 1 base and J lost 6; bases outside the gene matches: 12. CDR1 is SGHNT, CDR2 YYREEE, per germline (reference sequence). CDR3 nucleotide sequence: TGTGCCAGCAGCTTGCCCATGGGACAGGGGGCTTCGTTGGATACGCAGTATTTT. It translates to CASSLPMGQGASLDTQYF.

This clone came up a few times. This chain connects TRBV11-2 to TRBJ1-6; TRBD1 is a possible D gene (6 bases). CDR1 and CDR2 (germline): SGHAT, FQNNGV. Trimming left V 4 bases short and J 7 bases short, with 17 bases between. This CDR3 contains 16 residues. The CDR3 sequence: CASSSSGGGPNSPLHF. The CDR3 nucleotides are TGTGCCAGCAGCTCCAGTGGGGGGGGGCCAAATTCACCCCTCCACTTT.

This clone showed up just once. V usage is TRBV2 and J usage is TRBJ2-5; 7 bases align to TRBD2. The length of the CDR3 is 14 residues. The ends lost 7 bases at V and 3 bases at J; junction bases unmatched: 8. Germline CDR1 SNHLY, CDR2 FYNNEI. The CDR3 spells CASTTGLEKETQYF. The CDR3 DNA reads as TGTGCCAGCACTACAGGACTAGAGAAAGAGACCCAGTACTTC.

CDR3 sequence reads: CASSLTKDISTEAFF. The CDR3 nucleotides are TGTGCCAGCAGCTTAACGAAGGACATTAGCACTGAAGCTTTCTTT. V and J are TRBV13 and TRBJ1-1; possibly TRBD1 for D (5 bases). CDR3 size: 15 residues. V was trimmed by 2 bases and J by 4 bases, leaving 14 bases between them. Per germline, CDR1 PRHDT and CDR2 FYEKMQ (reference sequence).

This chain links TRBV19 with TRBJ1-2; perhaps TRBD1 as D (5 bases). The germline gives CDR1 LNHDA, CDR2 SQIVND (reference sequence). Trimming took off 6 bases at V and 5 bases at J, with 19 bases between the two ends. The CDR3 sequence is 15 residues long. CDR3 loop: CASRPTTDRSYGYTF. The CDR3 region has the DNA TGTGCCAGTAGGCCTACCACCGACAGATCTTATGGCTACACCTTC.

This clone was seen only a few times. The V and J genes are TRBV7-2 and TRBJ2-7; possibly TRBD2 for D (7 bases). Trimming removed 4 bases at V and 6 bases at J, with 22 bases between. The CDR3 runs to 16 residues. The germline CDR1 and CDR2 sequences are SGHTA and FQGNSA. CDR3 nucleotides: TGTGCCAGCAGCTGGGTGGGGGGGGCGCCTGTTGGCGAGCAGTACTTC. Translation gives CASSWVGGAPVGEQYF.

The V gene is TRBV18, the J gene TRBJ2-1; 13 bases match TRBD2. The CDR3 loop spans 16 amino acids. Unmatched junction bases numbered 7, after V lost 6 bases and J lost 5 bases. Per germline, CDR1 KGHSH and CDR2 LQKENI. Here the CDR3 DNA reads TGTGCCAGCTCGCAATCCGGGACTAGCGGGGACAATGAGCAGTTCTTC. Translating it yields CASSQSGTSGDNEQFF.

The chain is built from TRBV5-5 and TRBJ1-1; D unresolved. Germline V CDR1 and CDR2: SGHKS, YYEKEE (reference sequence). The CDR3 sequence is 13 residues long. Trimming took 0 bases from V and 0 from J, leaving 3 bases between them. The CDR3 DNA follows: TGTGCCAGCAGCTTGGTCGTGAACACTGAAGCTTTCTTT. Its protein product is CASSLVVNTEAFF.

V gene TRBV7-2 combines with J gene TRBJ2-7, with TRBD1 identical over 9 bases. The CDR3 has 15 amino acids. V lost 5 bases and J lost 1; bases outside the gene matches: 6. Germline V CDR1 and CDR2: SGHTA, FQGNSA. CDR3 sequence reads: CASSETGGASYEQYF. The CDR3, as DNA: TGTGCCAGCAGCGAAACAGGGGGCGCTTCCTACGAGCAGTACTTC.

The rearrangement uses TRBV5-4 and TRBJ2-1; 7 positions match TRBD2. Trimming took 4 bases from V and 7 from J; bases not matched to a gene: 11. The germline gives CDR1 SGHNT, CDR2 YYREEE (reference sequence). The CDR3 covers 15 residues. CDR3 nucleotide sequence: TGTGCCAGCAGCAGGGGAGGGCTAGCGAAAAATGAGCAGTTCTTC. Protein product: CASSRGGLAKNEQFF.

This chain joins TRBV18 and TRBJ2-3; TRBD2 agrees at 13 bases. After removal of 0 bases from V and 6 bases from J, the junction contained 6 bases not matched to a gene. Per germline, CDR1 KGHSH and CDR2 LQKENI. CDR3 length equals 17 residues. DNA of the CDR3: TGTGCCAGCTCACCACCGGTACTAGCGGGGGGGCATGATACGCAGTATTTT. It specifies CASSPPVLAGGHDTQYF.

The chain combines TRBV18 with TRBJ2-3; 7 bases are a match to TRBD2. Germline V gene data show CDR1 as KGHSH and CDR2 as LQKENI. Trimming at V came to 3 bases and at J to 2 bases, leaving 5 bases not matched to a gene. The CDR3 sequence is 15 residues long. CDR3 residues: CASSPRTSSTDTQYF. CDR3 DNA: TGTGCCAGCTCACCCCGGACTAGTTCCACAGATACGCAGTATTTT.

The chain combines TRBV5-1 with TRBJ1-1; no definite D call. This CDR3 has 14 amino acids. V lost 1 base and J lost 7, with 14 bases in between. From germline, CDR1 is SGHRS and CDR2 YFSETQ. This CDR3 reads CASSLREGWGEAFF. The CDR3 DNA sequence: TGCGCCAGCAGCTTGCGGGAAGGGTGGGGTGAAGCTTTCTTT.

This rearrangement joins TRBV3-1 (or the pseudogene TRBV3-2) to TRBJ2-2; 9 bases are shared with TRBD2. Germline values: CDR1 LGHDT, CDR2 YNNKEL (reference sequence). The CDR3 runs to 19 residues. The ends lost 1 base at V and 4 bases at J; junction bases unmatched: 13. This CDR3 reads CASSQGSGSASGVTGELFF. The CDR3 DNA reads TGTGCCAGCAGCCAAGGGTCGGGTAGTGCTAGCGGGGTCACCGGGGAGCTGTTTTTT.

The V and J genes are TRBV2 and TRBJ2-7; 10 bases line up with TRBD2. CDR3 length: 15 amino acids. V gave up 6 bases and J gave up 2 bases; unmatched junction bases: 7. CDR1 and CDR2 (germline): SNHLY, FYNNEI. The DNA of the CDR3 is TGTGCCAGCAGGAGACAGCGGGGGGGAACCTACGAGCAGTACGTC. Translation gives CASRRQRGGTYEQYV.

The sample holds a few counts of this clone. The rearrangement uses TRBV12-3 or TRBV12-4 and TRBJ2-2; weak D call: TRBD1 (6 bases). Trimming removed 8 bases from V and 5 bases from J, with 9 bases in between. This CDR3 has 12 residues. The CDR3 bases are TGTGCCAGCTCCAGGGGAACCGGGGAGCTGTTTTTT. This codes for CASSRGTGELFF.

This clone was seen only a few times. The chain is built from TRBV27 and TRBJ2-1; D might be TRBD2 (5 bases). The germline CDR1 and CDR2 sequences are MNHEY and SMNVEV (reference sequence). Trimming left V 5 bases short and J 0 bases short, with 11 bases between. The CDR3 sequence is 15 residues long. CDR3 sequence reads: CASSTSGNSYNEQFF. As DNA, the CDR3 is TGTGCCAGCAGTACGAGCGGAAACTCCTACAATGAGCAGTTCTTC.

J is TRBJ1-2 and V is TRBV5-5; TRBD1 aligns across 9 bases. This CDR3 spans 15 amino acids. Germline V lookup: CDR1 SGHKS, CDR2 YYEKEE (reference sequence). V was clipped by 0 bases and J by 4 bases; unmatched bases: 4. Here the CDR3 reads CASSLGQGEIYGYTF. CDR3 bases: TGTGCCAGCAGCTTGGGACAGGGGGAGATCTATGGCTACACCTTC.

The rearrangement joins TRBV13 to TRBJ2-5; 8 nucleotides line up with TRBD2. Losses at the gene ends were 6 bases for V and 3 bases for J; bases not matched to a gene: 12. Looked up from germline, CDR1 is PRHDT and CDR2 is FYEKMQ (reference sequence). The CDR3 has 16 residues. The CDR3 protein is CASSFRTGGAKETQYF. The CDR3 nucleotides read TGTGCCAGCAGTTTTCGCACCGGGGGGGCGAAAGAGACCCAGTACTTC.

This sequence joins TRBV6-6 and TRBJ2-7, with 7 bases identical to TRBD1. The CDR3 contains 15 residues. With V trimmed by 1 base and J by 0 bases, 3 bases remained unmatched. Germline V lookup: CDR1 MNHNY, CDR2 SVGAGI (reference sequence). CDR3 DNA: TGTGCCAGCAGTTACTTAGGGGACAGCTCCTACGAGCAGTACTTC. Translating it yields CASSYLGDSSYEQYF.

This clone was seen only a few times. The J gene is TRBJ1-5, the V gene TRBV19; 10 nucleotides line up with TRBD1. Germline lookup yields CDR1 LNHDA and CDR2 SQIVND (reference sequence). V gave up 6 bases and J gave up 5 bases; unmatched junction bases: 13. This CDR3 has 17 amino acids. The CDR3 is CASRKSRGTGEHQPQHF. The CDR3 region has the DNA TGTGCCAGTAGAAAATCAAGGGGGACAGGGGAGCATCAGCCCCAGCATTTT.

This rearrangement joins TRBV28 to TRBJ1-5, with 9 bases fitting TRBD1. Unmatched junction bases numbered 8, after V lost 5 bases and J lost 3 bases. Germline-derived CDR1 and CDR2 are MDHEN and SYDVKM. This CDR3 has 16 amino acids. DNA for the CDR3: TGTGCCAGCAGTCTCCCGGGACAGGGAATCAATCAGCCCCAGCATTTT. This codes for CASSLPGQGINQPQHF.